This TCR beta chain was documented in a study of OX40 agonist ivuxolimab in advanced cancers. V was trimmed by 5 bases and J by 0 bases, leaving 11 bases between them. The germline CDR1 and CDR2 sequences are LNHDA and SQIVND (reference sequence). This CDR3 contains 15 residues. Excluded were patients having autoimmune disease history or systemic immunosuppression. Sequencing used immunoSEQ multiplex PCR; TCRdb keeps in-frame clones, though not all of them. The table has about 61,000 clones, approximately 90% seen once. The chain joins TRBV19 to TRBJ2-1; unclear D gene. The receptor was isolated from an adult with an advanced solid tumor such as melanoma, head and neck, liver or kidney cancer. Sequenced here: CD4+ or CD8+ T cells sorted from blood, sampled in a trial of the OX40 agonist ivuxolimab. Here the CDR3 reads CASSPARSSYNEQFF. The DNA of the CDR3 is TGTGCCAGTAGTCCCGCTAGGAGCTCCTACAATGAGCAGTTCTTC.